This TCR beta chain came from a study of blood T cell repertoires in COVID-19. For the study at large: Whether acute or convalescent, the COVID-19 samples came from the United States, Italy and Spain. Sample material is recorded as cDNA or gDNA derived from T cells, B-cell-depleted T cells, or PBMCs.

The germline V gene encodes CDR1 MNHNS and CDR2 SASEGT. This CDR3 comprises 10 residues. Trimming left V 3 bases short and J 7 bases short, with 4 bases between. Sequencing used immunoSEQ multiplex PCR; TCRdb keeps in-frame clones, though not all of them. Among about 230,000 clones listed, around four fifths were seen once. The sample comprised peripheral blood. The chain carries TRBV6-1 and TRBJ2-7; no reliable D call. The TCR was taken from a man between 40 and 49 years old with active or convalescent COVID-19. Here the CDR3 reads CASSDREQYF. For the CDR3, the DNA is TGTGCCAGCAGTGACAGGGAGCAGTACTTC.